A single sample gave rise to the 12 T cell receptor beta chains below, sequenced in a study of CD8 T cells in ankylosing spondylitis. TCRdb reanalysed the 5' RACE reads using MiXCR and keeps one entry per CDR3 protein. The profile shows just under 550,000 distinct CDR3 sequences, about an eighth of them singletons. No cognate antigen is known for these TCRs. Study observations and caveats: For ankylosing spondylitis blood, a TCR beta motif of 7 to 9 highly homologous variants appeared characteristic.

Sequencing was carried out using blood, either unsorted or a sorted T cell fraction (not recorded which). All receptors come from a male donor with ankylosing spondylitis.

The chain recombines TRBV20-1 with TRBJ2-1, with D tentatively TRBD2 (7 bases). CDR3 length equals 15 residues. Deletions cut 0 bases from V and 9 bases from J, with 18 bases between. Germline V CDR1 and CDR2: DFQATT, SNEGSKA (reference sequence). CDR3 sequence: CSARDGGGRRAEQFF. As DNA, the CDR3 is TGCAGTGCTAGAGATGGGGGCGGGAGACGCGCTGAGCAGTTCTTC.

The CDR3 spells CSARKTGNLAKNIQYF. CDR3 coding DNA: TGCAGTGCTAGAAAGACAGGGAATTTAGCCAAAAACATTCAGTACTTC. The chain combines TRBV20-1 with TRBJ2-4; TRBD1 agrees at 7 bases. J lost 0 bases, V lost 2 bases, and 7 bases had no gene match. The CDR3 has 16 amino acids. The V gene's germline CDR1 is DFQATT and CDR2 SNEGSKA (reference sequence).

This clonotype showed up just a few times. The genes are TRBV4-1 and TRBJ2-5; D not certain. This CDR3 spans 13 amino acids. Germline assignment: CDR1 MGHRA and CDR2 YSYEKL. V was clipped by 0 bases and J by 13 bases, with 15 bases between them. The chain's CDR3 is CASSQDRSLIPYF. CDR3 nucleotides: TGCGCCAGCAGCCAAGATAGGTCGCTAATCCCGTACTTC.

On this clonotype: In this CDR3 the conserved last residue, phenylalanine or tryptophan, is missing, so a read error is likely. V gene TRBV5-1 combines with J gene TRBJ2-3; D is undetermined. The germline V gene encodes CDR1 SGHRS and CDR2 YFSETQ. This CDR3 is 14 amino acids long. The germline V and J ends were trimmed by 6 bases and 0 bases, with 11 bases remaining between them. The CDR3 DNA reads TGCGCCAGCACTCCCCAAGTTAGCACAGATACGCAGTATTGT. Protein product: CASTPQVSTDTQYC.

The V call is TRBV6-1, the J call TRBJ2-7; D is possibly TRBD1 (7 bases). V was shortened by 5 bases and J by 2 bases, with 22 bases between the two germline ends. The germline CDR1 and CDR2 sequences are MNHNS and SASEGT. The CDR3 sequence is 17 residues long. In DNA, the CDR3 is TGTGCCAGCAGTACACCCCCGTTTGCGGGACAGACCTACGAGCAGTACTTC. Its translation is CASSTPPFAGQTYEQYF.

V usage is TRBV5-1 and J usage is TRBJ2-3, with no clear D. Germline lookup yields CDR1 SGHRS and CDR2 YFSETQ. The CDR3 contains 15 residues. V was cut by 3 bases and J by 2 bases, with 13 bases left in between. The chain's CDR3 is CASSSQLGVTDTQYF. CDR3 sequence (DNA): TGCGCCAGCAGCTCCCAGCTAGGAGTCACAGATACGCAGTATTTT.

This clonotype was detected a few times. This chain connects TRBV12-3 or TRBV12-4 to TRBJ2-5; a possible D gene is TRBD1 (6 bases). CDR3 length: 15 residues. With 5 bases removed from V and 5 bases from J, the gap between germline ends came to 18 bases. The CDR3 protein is CASSHLRGLSETQYF. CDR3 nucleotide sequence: TGTGCCAGCAGTCACCTTAGGGGGTTGAGCGAGACCCAGTACTTC.

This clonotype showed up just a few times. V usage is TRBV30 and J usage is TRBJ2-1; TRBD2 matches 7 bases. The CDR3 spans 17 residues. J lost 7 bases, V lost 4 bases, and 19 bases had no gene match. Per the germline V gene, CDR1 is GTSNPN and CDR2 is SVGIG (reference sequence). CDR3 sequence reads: CAWNVLGAGVGANEQFF. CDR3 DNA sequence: TGTGCCTGGAACGTCTTAGGGGCGGGAGTAGGTGCAAATGAGCAGTTCTTC.

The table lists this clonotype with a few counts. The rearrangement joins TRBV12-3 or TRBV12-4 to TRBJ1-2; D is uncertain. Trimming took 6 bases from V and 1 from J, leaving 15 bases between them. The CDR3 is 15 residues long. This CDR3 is CASRPDGLNNYGYTF. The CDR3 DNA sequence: TGTGCCAGCAGACCGGACGGCCTAAATAACTATGGCTACACCTTC.

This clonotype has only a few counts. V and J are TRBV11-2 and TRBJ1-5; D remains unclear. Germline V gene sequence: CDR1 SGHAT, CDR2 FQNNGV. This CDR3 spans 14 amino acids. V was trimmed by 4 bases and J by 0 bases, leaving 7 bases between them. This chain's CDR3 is CASSSGSSNQPQHF. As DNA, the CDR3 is TGTGCCAGCAGCTCGGGGAGTAGCAATCAGCCCCAGCATTTT.

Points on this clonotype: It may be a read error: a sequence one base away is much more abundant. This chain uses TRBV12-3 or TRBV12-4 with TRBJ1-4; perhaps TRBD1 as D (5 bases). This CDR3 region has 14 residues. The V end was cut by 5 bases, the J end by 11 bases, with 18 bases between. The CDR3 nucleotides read TGTGCCAGCAGTAATTCGGACGCACAGGAGAAACTGTTTTTT. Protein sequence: CASSNSDAQEKLFF.

The CDR3 DNA sequence: TGTGCCACCAGTGAATCGGCTGGGGCCAACGTCCTGACTTTC. It codes for CATSESAGANVLTF. The chain has TRBV24-1 and TRBJ2-6; D gene uncertain. The CDR3 loop spans 14 amino acids. V lost 4 bases to trimming and J lost 2 bases, with 5 bases between them. Germline assignment: CDR1 KGHDR and CDR2 SFDVKD.